These 23 T cell receptor beta chains were all obtained from the same sample, sequenced in a study of OX40 agonist ivuxolimab in advanced cancers. Generated by immunoSEQ multiplex PCR, the TCRdb table keeps only in-frame clones and is missing some. The repertoire has tens of thousands of clones, roughly three quarters of them found once; the top ten carry about 5%. Sequenced here: CD4+ or CD8+ T cells sorted from blood, sampled in a trial of the OX40 agonist ivuxolimab. Receptor source: an adult with an advanced solid tumor such as melanoma, head and neck, liver or kidney cancer.

The V and J genes are TRBV27 and TRBJ1-4; maybe TRBD1 (6 bases). The germline V gene encodes CDR1 MNHEY and CDR2 SMNVEV (reference sequence). The V end was cut by 8 bases, the J end by 5 bases, with 15 bases between. CDR3 length: 14 residues. The CDR3 loop reads CASRGPAQNEKLFF. The CDR3 DNA follows: TGTGCCAGCCGGGGGCCCGCCCAAAATGAAAAACTGTTTTTT. Filled out from reference TRBV27 and TRBJ1-4, the complete variable domain reads EAQVTQNPRYLITVTGKKLTVTCSQNMNHEYMSWYRQDPGLGLRQIYYSMNVEVTDKGDVPEGYKVSRKEKRNFPLILESPSPNQTSLYFCASRGPAQNEKLFFGSGTQLSVL.

The chain couples TRBV28 to TRBJ1-6; D perhaps matches TRBD1 (5 bases). This CDR3 contains 16 residues. Per germline, CDR1 MDHEN and CDR2 SYDVKM. Deletions cut 2 bases from V and 9 bases from J, with 17 bases between. This CDR3 is CASSLGVAGKGSPLHF. Here the CDR3 DNA reads TGTGCCAGCAGTTTAGGTGTGGCAGGGAAGGGTTCACCCCTCCACTTT. The complete variable domain, with remaining parts taken from reference TRBV28 and TRBJ1-6, reads DVKVTQSSRYLVKRTGEKVFLECVQDMDHENMFWYRQDPGLGLRLIYFSYDVKMKEKGDIPEGYSVSREKKERFSLILESASTNQTSMYLCASSLGVAGKGSPLHFGNGTRLTVT.

The chain uses TRBV18 and TRBJ2-2; TRBD1 is a possible D gene (5 bases). Trimming took off 2 bases at V and 1 base at J, with 11 bases between the two ends. The CDR3 totals 16 residues. Germline lookup yields CDR1 KGHSH and CDR2 LQKENI. This CDR3 is CASSPSRTGNTGELFF. The CDR3 DNA follows: TGTGCCAGCTCACCATCCCGCACAGGGAACACCGGGGAGCTGTTTTTT.

This clone has only one observation. V usage is TRBV5-5 and J usage is TRBJ1-5, with 7 bases identical to TRBD1. CDR1 is SGHKS, CDR2 YYEKEE, per germline (reference sequence). V lost 4 bases, J lost 7 bases, and 20 bases stayed unmatched. This CDR3 is 18 amino acids long. The CDR3 sequence is CASSQDREGAGRGQPQHF. CDR3 coding DNA: TGTGCCAGCAGCCAAGACCGCGAGGGGGCAGGCAGAGGGCAGCCCCAGCATTTT.

In its sample, this clone was seen once. The genes are TRBV25-1 and TRBJ2-7; 10 bases are a match to TRBD1. The length of the CDR3 is 15 residues. The V gene end was trimmed by 3 bases and the J gene end by 2 bases; junction bases not matched to a gene: 4. Germline CDR1 MGHDK, CDR2 SYGVNS. The chain's CDR3 is CASSETGTGAYEQYF. CDR3 in DNA: TGTGCCAGCAGTGAGACTGGGACAGGGGCCTACGAGCAGTACTTC.

The V call is TRBV5-1, the J call TRBJ2-5; no clear D gene. Trimming left V 0 bases short and J 5 bases short, with 8 bases between. CDR3 length equals 13 residues. Germline-derived CDR1 and CDR2 are SGHRS and YFSETQ. CDR3 loop: CASSLAATETQYF. The DNA for the CDR3 is TGCGCCAGCAGCTTGGCCGCGACGGAGACCCAGTACTTC. The full variable domain, completed using reference TRBV5-1 and TRBJ2-5, is KAGVTQTPRYLIKTRGQQVTLSCSPISGHRSVSWYQQTPGQGLQFLFEYFSETQRNKGNFPGRFSGRQFSNSRSEMNVSTLELGDSALYLCASSLAATETQYFGPGTRLLVL.

CDR3 amino acids: CASSPQVRGDTQYF. The CDR3 DNA sequence: TGTGCCAGCTCACCACAAGTCAGGGGGGATACGCAGTATTTT. The rearrangement joins TRBV18 to TRBJ2-3, with 7 positions matching TRBD1. Germline V CDR1 and CDR2: KGHSH, LQKENI. Unmatched junction bases numbered 4, after V lost 1 base and J lost 6 bases. This CDR3 region has 14 residues.

This clone turned up a few times. The CDR3 loop is CASSDRTSFGGEQFF. The DNA for the CDR3 is TGTGCCAGCAGCGACCGGACTAGTTTTGGAGGTGAGCAGTTCTTC. The rearrangement uses TRBV9 and TRBJ2-1; TRBD2 matches at 7 bases. J was trimmed by 9 bases and V by 3 bases; bases with no gene match: 12. The germline gives CDR1 SGDLS, CDR2 YYNGEE. This CDR3 is built from 15 residues.

The chain links TRBV14 to TRBJ2-1; D tentatively fits TRBD1 or TRBD2 (5 bases each). CDR3 length: 17 amino acids. Germline values: CDR1 SGHDN, CDR2 FVKESK. V lost 2 bases to trimming and J lost 6 bases, with 20 bases between them. This CDR3 reads CASSQSLLAGRGNEQFF. The CDR3 region has the DNA TGTGCCAGCAGCCAATCCCTTCTTGCGGGTAGGGGCAATGAGCAGTTCTTC.

CDR3 sequence reads: CASSLRGPDTPGSGANVLTF. CDR3 bases: TGTGCCAGCAGTTTAAGGGGACCCGACACCCCGGGCTCTGGGGCCAACGTCCTGACTTTC. V and J are TRBV27 and TRBJ2-6, with D perhaps TRBD1 or TRBD2 (5 bases each). Germline CDR1 and CDR2: MNHEY and SMNVEV (reference sequence). Trimming left V 2 bases short and J 0 bases short, with 20 bases between. The CDR3 is made up of 20 amino acids.

The chain uses TRBV28 and TRBJ2-5; TRBD1 matches at 8 bases. The CDR3 length is 17 residues. Germline V gene data show CDR1 as MDHEN and CDR2 as SYDVKM. After removal of 7 bases from V and 4 bases from J, the junction contained 17 bases not matched to a gene. The CDR3: CASTRGVGTGTLETQYF. The DNA of the CDR3 is TGTGCCAGCACCCGCGGGGTAGGGACAGGTACCTTAGAGACCCAGTACTTC.

The chain links TRBV9 to TRBJ2-1; 9 bases align to TRBD2. V shed 0 bases and J 3 bases; nucleotides not matched to a gene: 7. Germline values: CDR1 SGDLS, CDR2 YYNGEE. This CDR3 has 17 residues. CDR3 sequence (DNA): TGTGCCAGCAGCGTAGATGGTAGCGGGGGTTTCTACAATGAGCAGTTCTTC. Translating it yields CASSVDGSGGFYNEQFF.

This clone has a handful of counts. The chain is built from TRBV7-9 and TRBJ1-3, with a weak D call TRBD1 (6 bases). Germline lookup yields CDR1 SEHNR and CDR2 FQNEAQ (reference sequence). The CDR3 runs 15 residues. With 5 bases removed from V and 0 bases from J, the gap between germline ends came to 11 bases. The chain's CDR3 is CASSEGGNSGNTIYF. The CDR3 nucleotides are TGTGCCAGCAGCGAGGGGGGGAACTCTGGAAACACCATATATTTT.

The chain has TRBV27 and TRBJ2-6; D is ambiguous. The germline V and J ends were trimmed by 5 bases and 0 bases, with 8 bases remaining between them. This CDR3 has 15 amino acids. The germline V gene encodes CDR1 MNHEY and CDR2 SMNVEV (reference sequence). Written as DNA, the CDR3 is TGTGCCAGCAGTGGCTGGGGCTCTGGGGCCAACGTCCTGACTTTC. Protein product: CASSGWGSGANVLTF.

This chain joins TRBV29-1 and TRBJ1-1; 7 bases align to TRBD1. CDR3 length equals 12 residues. Germline CDR1 is SQVTM and CDR2 is ANQGSEA. The ends lost 3 bases at V and 11 bases at J; junction bases unmatched: 9. The DNA for the CDR3 is TGCAGCGTTGACAGGGGGATTGTGAGGGCTTTCTTT. Translated: CSVDRGIVRAFF.

The rearrangement links TRBV5-1 to TRBJ2-2; tentatively, D is TRBD1 or TRBD2 (5 bases each). CDR1 is SGHRS, CDR2 YFSETQ, per germline. V lost 4 bases and J lost 2, with 15 bases in between. This CDR3 spans 16 amino acids. The CDR3 coding sequence is TGCGCCAGCAGCCTTAATATCGGGGCTAACACCGGGGAGCTGTTTTTT. Its translation: CASSLNIGANTGELFF. The variable domain in full, completed from reference TRBV5-1 and TRBJ2-2, reads KAGVTQTPRYLIKTRGQQVTLSCSPISGHRSVSWYQQTPGQGLQFLFEYFSETQRNKGNFPGRFSGRQFSNSRSEMNVSTLELGDSALYLCASSLNIGANTGELFFGEGSRLTVL.

J is TRBJ2-1 and V is TRBV29-1, with 7 bases that match TRBD1. Germline V gene sequence: CDR1 SQVTM, CDR2 ANQGSEA. The CDR3 contains 14 residues. Trimming took 5 bases from V and 0 from J; bases not matched to a gene: 4. CDR3 in amino acids: CSVHRDSSYNEQFF. In nucleotides, the CDR3 is TGCAGCGTTCACCGGGACAGCTCCTACAATGAGCAGTTCTTC.

The chain employs TRBV12-5 and TRBJ1-1; D gene ambiguous. The V end was cut by 2 bases, the J end by 5 bases, with 9 bases between. Germline V lookup: CDR1 LGHNT, CDR2 FRNRAP. The CDR3 is 13 amino acids. For the CDR3, the DNA is TGTGCTAGTGGTTTGTATGAGGGAACTGAAGCTTTCTTT. Protein: CASGLYEGTEAFF.

This clone was picked up a small number of times. CDR3: CASSQDYSPYGYTF. In nucleotides, the CDR3 is TGCGCCAGCAGCCAAGACTACAGCCCCTATGGCTACACCTTC. This sequence joins TRBV4-3 and TRBJ1-2; D ambiguous. V shed 0 bases and J shed 4 bases, with 9 bases lying between them. Germline V gives CDR1 LGHNA, CDR2 YSLEER. CDR3 length: 14 residues.

This clone was seen just once. The V and J genes are TRBV28 and TRBJ2-2; TRBD2 matches at 9 bases. Germline CDR1 and CDR2: MDHEN and SYDVKM. The CDR3 extends over 14 amino acids. Losses at the gene ends were 7 bases for V and 8 bases for J; bases not matched to a gene: 8. CDR3 residues: CASKTSGSWGELFF. CDR3 coding DNA: TGTGCCAGCAAGACTAGCGGTTCTTGGGGGGAGCTGTTTTTT.

The chain combines TRBV29-1 with TRBJ1-5; no firm D call. CDR3 length: 12 amino acids. From germline, CDR1 is SQVTM and CDR2 ANQGSEA. V lost 4 bases to trimming and J lost 4 bases, with 8 bases between them. DNA of the CDR3: TGCAGCGTTGTGGCGGGGAATCAGCCCCAGCATTTT. Translated: CSVVAGNQPQHF.

This clone was seen a handful of times. This chain links TRBV7-2 with TRBJ1-5; D perhaps matches TRBD1 (5 bases). The CDR3 loop spans 15 amino acids. The ends were cut back, 3 bases at V and 1 base at J, with 10 bases in the middle. Per germline, CDR1 SGHTA and CDR2 FQGNSA. The CDR3 protein is CASSLETESNQPQHF. CDR3 nucleotide sequence: TGTGCCAGCAGCTTGGAGACAGAAAGCAATCAGCCCCAGCATTTT.

The chain combines TRBV7-9 with TRBJ2-7; D may correspond to TRBD1 or TRBD2 (5 bases each). The CDR3 is 18 amino acids. The V end was cut by 0 bases, the J end by 0 bases, with 18 bases between. Germline V gene sequence: CDR1 SEHNR, CDR2 FQNEAQ (reference sequence). CDR3 nucleotide sequence: TGTGCCAGCAGCTTAGCGAGGTCCGGGACGACTAACTCCTACGAGCAGTACTTC. Protein product: CASSLARSGTTNSYEQYF.